This T cell receptor (beta chain) was retrieved from a study of shared clonotypes between healthy human individuals. In the study overall: There were three CD4 naive, three CD4 memory, two CD8 naive and one CD8 memory plates per donor.

Trimming cost V 5 bases and J 2 bases; bases outside gene matches: 11. This CDR3 region has 16 residues. Germline loops: CDR1 SGHRS, CDR2 YFSETQ. With respect to this clone: Its specificity is unknown.

TCRdb's table, derived via immunoSEQ multiplex PCR, lists solely in-frame clones and lacks some. The sample yields over 1.5 million clones, approximately 98% seen once. General study points: Although depth was large, rarefaction showed that sequencing of the sorted subsets was incomplete. As a rule, naive subsets had a larger estimated richness than memory subsets. Sharing across a few donors was seen in about 5% of naive CD4 clonotypes.

The origin of this receptor is a man aged 25 to 40 in good health. The chain has TRBV5-1 and TRBJ2-5; 8 bases fit TRBD1. The sample taken for sequencing was naive CD4+ T cells sorted from blood. Subset noted: CD45RA+ positively selected. The DNA for the CDR3 is TGCGCCAGCAGTAACTTGGGACAGGAACATCAAGAGACCCAGTACTTC. Protein product: CASSNLGQEHQETQYF.